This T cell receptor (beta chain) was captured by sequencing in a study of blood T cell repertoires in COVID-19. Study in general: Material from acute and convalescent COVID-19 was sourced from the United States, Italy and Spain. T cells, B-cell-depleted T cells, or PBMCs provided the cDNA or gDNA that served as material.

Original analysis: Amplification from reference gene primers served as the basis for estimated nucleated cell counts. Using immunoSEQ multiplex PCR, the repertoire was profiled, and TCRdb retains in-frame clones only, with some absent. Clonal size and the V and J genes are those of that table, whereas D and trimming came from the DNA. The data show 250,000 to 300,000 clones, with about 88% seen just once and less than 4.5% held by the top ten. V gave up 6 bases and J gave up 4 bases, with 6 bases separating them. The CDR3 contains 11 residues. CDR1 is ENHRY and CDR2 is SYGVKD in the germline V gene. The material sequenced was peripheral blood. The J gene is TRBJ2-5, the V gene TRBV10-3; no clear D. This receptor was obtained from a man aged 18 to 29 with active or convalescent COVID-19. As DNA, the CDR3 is TGTGCCATCAGGTACGGAGAGACCCAGTACTTC. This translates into CAIRYGETQYF.